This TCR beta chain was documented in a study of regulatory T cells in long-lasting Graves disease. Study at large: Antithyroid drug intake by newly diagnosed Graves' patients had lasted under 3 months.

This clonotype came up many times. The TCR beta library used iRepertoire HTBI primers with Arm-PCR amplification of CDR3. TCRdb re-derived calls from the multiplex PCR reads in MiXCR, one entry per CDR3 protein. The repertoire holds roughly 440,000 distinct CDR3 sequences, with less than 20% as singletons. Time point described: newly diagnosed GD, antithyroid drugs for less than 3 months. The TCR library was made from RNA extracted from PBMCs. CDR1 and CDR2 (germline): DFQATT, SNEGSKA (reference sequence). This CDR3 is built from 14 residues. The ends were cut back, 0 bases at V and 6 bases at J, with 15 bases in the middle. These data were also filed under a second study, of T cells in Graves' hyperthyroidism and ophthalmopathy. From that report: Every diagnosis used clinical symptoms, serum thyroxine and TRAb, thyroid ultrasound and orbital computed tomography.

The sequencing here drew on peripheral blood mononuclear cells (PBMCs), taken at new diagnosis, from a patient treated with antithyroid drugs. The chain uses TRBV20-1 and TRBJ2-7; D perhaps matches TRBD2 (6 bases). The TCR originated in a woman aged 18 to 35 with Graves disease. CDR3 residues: CSARDIGSVVEQYF. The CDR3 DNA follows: TGCAGTGCTAGAGATATCGGGAGCGTGGTCGAGCAGTACTTC.